This entry lists 32 T cell receptor beta chains sequenced from one sample in a study of shared clonotypes between healthy human individuals (TCRdb year 2020). CD8 naive samples consisted of CD45RO-negative cells that were positively selected for CCR7, yielding a CD45RA+CCR7+ population without TemRA cells. The library was obtained by the immunoSEQ multiplex PCR assay. TCRdb stores this immuneACCESS table with in-frame sequences only. Part of the clones is absent; in the studies checked, under half of the shortfall reflects unresolved V genes, and no reason is known for the rest. Within this sample are roughly 650,000 clones, with 95% to 97% of them counted one time only. The ten largest account for approximately 0.1% of the sample. Specimen: naive CD8+ T cells sorted from blood. In the paper's terms, the cell subset or site label means: CD45RA+CCR7+. The receptor set was obtained from a woman in her thirties in good health.

This chain uses TRBV29-1 with TRBJ2-7; D is ambiguous. The V end lost 5 bases, the J end lost 6 bases, and 11 bases lay between the germline ends. CDR1 is SQVTM, CDR2 ANQGSEA, per germline. The CDR3 length is 11 residues. The CDR3 DNA is TGCAGCGTTTATTGGTCTACCGAGCAGTACTTC. Its translation is CSVYWSTEQYF.

This clone has just one count. The V gene is TRBV2, the J gene TRBJ1-5; no definite D call. The CDR3 totals 15 residues. The V and J ends lost 3 bases and 0 bases respectively, with 9 bases between them. The germline V gene has CDR1 SNHLY and CDR2 FYNNEI. The CDR3 loop is CASSDESYSNQPQHF. DNA of the CDR3: TGTGCCAGCAGTGATGAGAGTTATAGCAATCAGCCCCAGCATTTT. Full variable domain (remainder filled in from reference TRBV2 and TRBJ1-5): EPEVTQTPSHQVTQMGQEVILRCVPISNHLYFYWYRQILGQKVEFLVSFYNNEISEKSEIFDDQFSVERPDGSNFTLKIRSTKLEDSAMYFCASSDESYSNQPQHFGDGTRLSIL.

The CDR3 region is CASSFAIGGDEQFF. In nucleotides, the CDR3 is TGTGCCAGCAGTTTCGCTATTGGGGGAGATGAGCAGTTCTTC. The chain recombines TRBV27 with TRBJ2-1; D tentatively fits TRBD1 or TRBD2 (5 bases each). The germline V and J ends were trimmed by 3 bases and 8 bases, with 14 bases remaining between them. CDR3 length equals 14 residues. CDR1 MNHEY and CDR2 SMNVEV come from the germline V gene (reference sequence).

The chain is built from TRBV27 and TRBJ2-3; TRBD2 aligns across 10 bases. CDR3 length equals 15 residues. The J segment lost 5 bases and the V segment lost 5 bases, leaving 7 bases of the junction unmatched. Germline values: CDR1 MNHEY, CDR2 SMNVEV (reference sequence). The CDR3 is CASSPSGRAEDTQYF. CDR3 coding DNA: TGTGCCAGCAGTCCGAGCGGGAGGGCCGAAGATACGCAGTATTTT.

This chain links TRBV28 with TRBJ2-1, with D tentatively TRBD1 or TRBD2 (5 bases each). Germline CDR1 and CDR2: MDHEN and SYDVKM. This CDR3 is 14 amino acids long. Trimming shortened V by 2 bases and J by 8 bases, and 13 bases separated the two germline ends. In DNA, the CDR3 is TGTGCCAGCAGTTTAATCGGGACGGGCGATGAGCAGTTCTTC. Amino acids: CASSLIGTGDEQFF.

This clone was found once. The chain links TRBV23-1 to TRBJ1-5, with unresolved D. TRBV23-1 has ORF status, its function being uncertain. The CDR3 length is 12 residues. V lost 2 bases and J 9 bases, leaving 8 bases between the germline ends. DNA for the CDR3: TGCGCCAGCAGTCAACCTGAAGGGCCCCAGCATTTT. Protein sequence: CASSQPEGPQHF.

The chain recombines TRBV27 with TRBJ2-1; D uncertain. Germline V gene lookup returns CDR1 MNHEY and CDR2 SMNVEV (reference sequence). Trimming removed 3 bases from V and 4 bases from J, with 7 bases in between. The CDR3 length is 13 residues. Written as DNA, the CDR3 is TGTGCCAGCAGTTTCCAGAATTACAATGAGCAGTTCTTC. The encoded protein is CASSFQNYNEQFF.

The chain recombines TRBV29-1 with TRBJ2-1; 9 positions match TRBD2. The CDR3 runs to 14 residues. The germline V gene has CDR1 SQVTM and CDR2 ANQGSEA. V was clipped by 3 bases and J by 8 bases; unmatched bases: 8. The CDR3 coding sequence is TGCAGCGTTGAGGGGCGGGAGGGATTGGATGAGCAGTTCTTC. It yields the protein CSVEGREGLDEQFF.

The genes are TRBV7-9 and TRBJ2-7; TRBD2 might be the D (6 bases). Germline CDR1 and CDR2: SEHNR and FQNEAQ (reference sequence). This CDR3 contains 15 residues. V gave up 4 bases and J gave up 1 base, with 14 bases separating them. In DNA form, the CDR3 reads TGTGCCAGCAGCTCCTTATACGGGGGATCCTACGAGCAGTACTTC. Protein product: CASSSLYGGSYEQYF.

The rearrangement joins TRBV7-2 to TRBJ1-3; D possibly corresponds to TRBD1 (6 bases). The CDR3 extends over 14 amino acids. CDR1 and CDR2 (germline): SGHTA, FQGNSA. V lost 5 bases and J lost 4, with 12 bases in between. CDR3 bases: TGTGCCAGCAGCCAGATGGGGGGCGGAAACACCATATATTTT. It codes for CASSQMGGGNTIYF.

The V gene is TRBV28, the J gene TRBJ1-4; 9 bases align to TRBD1. J was trimmed by 3 bases and V by 5 bases; bases with no gene match: 7. The germline CDR1 and CDR2 sequences are MDHEN and SYDVKM. There are 16 residues in the CDR3. This CDR3 is CASSLTGTGSNEKLFF. The CDR3, as DNA: TGTGCCAGCAGTCTAACCGGGACAGGGTCTAATGAAAAACTGTTTTTT.

This chain uses TRBV5-5 with TRBJ2-2; D possibly matches TRBD1 or TRBD2 (6 bases each). Germline V gives CDR1 SGHKS, CDR2 YYEKEE (reference sequence). V lost 3 bases, J lost 2 bases, and 8 bases lay in between. There are 14 residues in the CDR3. The CDR3 DNA follows: TGTGCCAGCAGCTGGGGGGCTAACACCGGGGAGCTGTTTTTT. It yields the protein CASSWGANTGELFF.

V gene TRBV2 combines with J gene TRBJ1-5; 7 bases align to TRBD1. From germline, CDR1 is SNHLY and CDR2 FYNNEI. V dropped 5 bases and J dropped 7; count of bases not matched to a gene: 11. The CDR3 length is 15 residues. DNA of the CDR3: TGTGCCAGCAGTTCCAGACAGGGCTTAGGGCAGCCCCAGCATTTT. This codes for CASSSRQGLGQPQHF.

V gene TRBV28 combines with J gene TRBJ2-2, with D maybe TRBD2 (5 bases). CDR1 and CDR2 from the germline V gene are MDHEN and SYDVKM. The CDR3 totals 15 residues. V lost 3 bases, J lost 4 bases, and 12 bases lay in between. CDR3 nucleotide sequence: TGTGCCAGCAGTTTCGGCGGGCCCGGCACCGGGGAGCTGTTTTTT. Translating it yields CASSFGGPGTGELFF.

In nucleotides, the CDR3 is TGTGCCAGCAGTCGTTACGGGTCCGAGTGGGACTATGGCTACACCTTC. This gives the protein CASSRYGSEWDYGYTF. The V gene is TRBV25-1, the J gene TRBJ1-2, with no clear D. Germline CDR1 MGHDK, CDR2 SYGVNS. This CDR3 comprises 16 residues. Trimming removed 5 bases from V and 3 bases from J, with 19 bases in between.

The table lists this clone with a count of one. The chain joins TRBV27 to TRBJ1-1; 7 bases match TRBD1. After removal of 5 bases from V and 5 bases from J, the junction contained 8 bases not matched to a gene. Germline V gene lookup returns CDR1 MNHEY and CDR2 SMNVEV (reference sequence). The CDR3 runs 14 residues. CDR3 DNA sequence: TGTGCCAGCAGTAGCACAGGGGCTGGGACTGAAGCTTTCTTT. Encoded protein: CASSSTGAGTEAFF.

To note about this clone: Other DNA sequences from this sample encode an identical CDR3 as well. Here the CDR3 reads CASSQDAEETQYF. The CDR3 bases are TGCGCCAGCAGCCAAGATGCCGAAGAGACCCAGTACTTC. The chain combines TRBV4-1 with TRBJ2-5; D ambiguous. Germline CDR1 MGHRA, CDR2 YSYEKL. V shed 0 bases and J shed 3 bases, with 5 bases lying between them. The CDR3 contains 13 residues.

As to this clone: Given the absence of the conserved phenylalanine or tryptophan at the CDR3 end, a read error is likely. The DNA is left out, because the CDR3 cannot be placed on it with certainty; the CDR3 is given as TCRdb lists it. The genes are TRBV28 and TRBJ1-5. The germline gives CDR1 MDHEN, CDR2 SYDVKM. The CDR3 region is 15 residues in length, termini included. The CDR3 loop reads CASSPYPTEGLQSAH.

V and J are TRBV28 and TRBJ2-7; TRBD1 matches at 7 bases. The CDR3 is 14 residues long. The V gene's germline CDR1 is MDHEN and CDR2 SYDVKM. V trimming: 3 bases; J trimming: 3 bases; junction bases outside the gene matches: 5. The CDR3 region is CASSFQGQIYEQYF. In DNA, the CDR3 is TGTGCCAGCAGTTTCCAGGGACAGATCTACGAGCAGTACTTC.

This clone has a single count. The J gene is TRBJ2-7, the V gene TRBV4-2; 9 bases are shared with TRBD2. CDR1 is LGHNA, CDR2 YNFKEQ, per germline. The CDR3 covers 15 residues. The V segment lost 2 bases and the J segment 4 bases; nucleotides outside the gene matches: 6. CDR3 bases: TGTGCCAGCAGCCAACTCTCTAGCGGGACGTACGAGCAGTACTTC. Amino acid sequence: CASSQLSSGTYEQYF.

The V and J genes are TRBV5-8 and TRBJ2-5; D may correspond to TRBD1 or TRBD2 (5 bases each). This CDR3 has 15 residues. V lost 4 bases and J lost 1, with 14 bases in between. Germline V gene sequence: CDR1 SGHTS, CDR2 YDEGEE. The CDR3 sequence is CASSAYSGAQETQYF. As DNA, the CDR3 is TGTGCCAGCAGCGCTTATTCCGGGGCCCAAGAGACCCAGTACTTC.

The chain couples TRBV4-1 to TRBJ2-7; either TRBD1 or TRBD2 may fit D (5 bases each). The CDR3 is 15 residues long. CDR1 and CDR2 (germline): MGHRA, YSYEKL. The V and J ends lost 3 bases and 1 base respectively, with 13 bases between them. The CDR3 coding sequence is TGCGCCAGCAGCCATATCGACGGGGCGTCCTACGAGCAGTACTTC. It translates to CASSHIDGASYEQYF.

The rearrangement links TRBV19 to TRBJ2-3; possible D gene TRBD1, 6 bases. In germline, CDR1 is LNHDA, CDR2 SQIVND (reference sequence). Trimming stripped 3 bases from V and 5 bases from J, with 12 bases between. This CDR3 has 14 residues. The CDR3 nucleotides read TGTGCCAGTAGTATGTGGGGGCTAGGAGATACGCAGTATTTT. Its translation: CASSMWGLGDTQYF.

The rearrangement uses TRBV28 and TRBJ2-1, with D unclear. Per germline, CDR1 MDHEN and CDR2 SYDVKM. V was trimmed by 1 base and J by 4 bases, leaving 14 bases between them. This CDR3 region has 16 residues. Here the CDR3 reads CASSLLLSGHYNEQFF. DNA for the CDR3: TGTGCCAGCAGTTTATTACTTTCGGGCCATTACAATGAGCAGTTCTTC.

The chain employs TRBV5-1 and TRBJ2-7, with 7 positions matching TRBD2. V gave up 0 bases and J gave up 0 bases; unmatched junction bases: 6. This CDR3 is 16 amino acids long. Germline V gene sequence: CDR1 SGHRS, CDR2 YFSETQ. The CDR3 loop is CASSLDGTTSSYEQYF. The CDR3 bases are TGCGCCAGCAGCTTGGATGGGACTACGAGCTCCTACGAGCAGTACTTC.

A few counts support this clone. V usage is TRBV7-9 and J usage is TRBJ1-1; D unresolved. The CDR3 contains 13 residues. Germline lookup yields CDR1 SEHNR and CDR2 FQNEAQ (reference sequence). Trimming pared 8 bases from V and 6 bases from J, leaving 16 bases between. CDR3 sequence: CASSKRSDSEAFF. For the CDR3, the DNA is TGTGCCAGCTCCAAAAGATCGGATTCTGAAGCTTTCTTT.

This chain uses TRBV29-1 with TRBJ2-7; D possibly corresponds to TRBD1 (5 bases). The CDR3 is 12 residues long. From germline, CDR1 is SQVTM and CDR2 ANQGSEA. The ends were cut back, 3 bases at V and 3 bases at J, with 9 bases in the middle. The CDR3 sequence is CSVDDSNYEQYF. CDR3 DNA sequence: TGCAGCGTTGATGACAGTAACTACGAGCAGTACTTC.

Points on this clone: The same CDR3 arises from other DNA sequences in this sample as well. The chain joins TRBV19 to TRBJ2-7, with D perhaps being TRBD1 or TRBD2 (5 bases each). Trimming removed 1 base from V and 3 bases from J, with 7 bases in between. CDR1 LNHDA and CDR2 SQIVND come from the germline V gene (reference sequence). This CDR3 comprises 13 residues. CDR3 in amino acids: CASSIGGSYEQYF. The CDR3 DNA follows: TGTGCCAGTAGTATAGGGGGGAGCTACGAGCAGTACTTC. The entire variable domain, with the rest obtained from reference TRBV19 and TRBJ2-7, is as follows: DGGITQSPKYLFRKEGQNVTLSCEQNLNHDAMYWYRQDPGQGLRLIYYSQIVNDFQKGDIAEGYSVSREKKESFPLTVTSAQKNPTAFYLCASSIGGSYEQYFGPGTRLTVT.

This rearrangement joins TRBV4-2 to TRBJ2-7; perhaps TRBD2 as D (5 bases). Per germline, CDR1 LGHNA and CDR2 YNFKEQ. The germline V and J ends were trimmed by 0 bases and 2 bases, with 11 bases remaining between them. The CDR3 consists of 15 residues. Written as DNA, the CDR3 is TGTGCCAGCAGCCAAGAGGCAGAGGGAACCTACGAGCAGTACTTC. Residues: CASSQEAEGTYEQYF.

CDR3 sequence reads: CASKPGGLREQYF. The CDR3 bases are TGTGCCAGCAAACCGGGCGGACTACGCGAGCAGTACTTC. The chain employs TRBV27 and TRBJ2-7, with D perhaps TRBD2 (6 bases). The CDR3 loop spans 13 amino acids. V gave up 7 bases and J gave up 6 bases, with 16 bases separating them. Germline assignment: CDR1 MNHEY and CDR2 SMNVEV (reference sequence).

The chain couples TRBV15 to TRBJ2-5, with D tentatively TRBD2 (6 bases). This CDR3 is built from 18 residues. CDR1 LNHNV and CDR2 YYDKDF come from the germline V gene (reference sequence). Trimming took off 2 bases at V and 0 bases at J, with 19 bases between the two ends. This CDR3 is CATSRPDYPAMYQETQYF. CDR3 coding DNA: TGTGCCACCAGCAGACCGGACTACCCCGCTATGTACCAAGAGACCCAGTACTTC.

The table lists this clone with a count of one. The rearrangement uses TRBV14 and TRBJ2-1, with 7 bases matching TRBD2. The CDR3 is 15 residues long. Germline CDR1 and CDR2: SGHDN and FVKESK. V trimming: 4 bases; J trimming: 4 bases; junction bases outside the gene matches: 7. CDR3 coding DNA: TGTGCCAGCAGCCCCCGGCGGGGGACGTACAATGAGCAGTTCTTC. Its translation is CASSPRRGTYNEQFF.